Following are 15 T cell receptor beta chains from one sample sequenced in a study of cytomegalovirus exposure and HLA in healthy donors. Researchers ran the PCR with 60 Vbeta and 13 Jbeta primers. Produced via immunoSEQ multiplex PCR; TCRdb's table is partial and in-frame only. The sample contains about 130,000 clones, less than 75% of which appear only once. Material for sequencing was PBMCs. Receptor source: a woman in her thirties or forties in good health and CMV-seropositive.

The chain is built from TRBV19 and TRBJ2-7; D is unresolved. CDR3 length: 15 residues. Germline CDR1 is LNHDA and CDR2 is SQIVND (reference sequence). V was shortened by 1 base and J by 0 bases, with 10 bases between the two germline ends. The CDR3 DNA follows: TGTGCCAGTAGTATAGGCGACCGAGGCTCCTACGAGCAGTACTTC. It specifies CASSIGDRGSYEQYF.

This chain joins TRBV7-2 and TRBJ2-3; a weak D match, TRBD1 (5 bases). Trimming shortened V by 1 base and J by 5 bases, and 10 bases separated the two germline ends. The CDR3 has 14 residues. Germline loops: CDR1 SGHTA, CDR2 FQGNSA. This CDR3 reads CASSLGQGRDTQYF. CDR3 DNA sequence: TGTGCCAGCAGCTTAGGCCAGGGCAGAGATACGCAGTATTTT. The entire variable domain, with the rest obtained from reference TRBV7-2 and TRBJ2-3, is as follows: GAGVSQSPSNKVTEKGKDVELRCDPISGHTALYWYRQSLGQGLEFLIYFQGNSAPDKSGLPSDRFSAERTGGSVSTLTIQRTQQEDSAVYLCASSLGQGRDTQYFGPGTRLTVL.

This clone was seen just once. The chain uses TRBV5-6 and TRBJ2-3, with no clear D. The ends were cut back, 0 bases at V and 4 bases at J, with 12 bases in the middle. In germline, CDR1 is SGHDT, CDR2 YYEEEE. The CDR3 totals 15 residues. The CDR3 reads CASSLEVWSADTQYF. The CDR3 nucleotides read TGTGCCAGCAGCTTGGAGGTATGGAGCGCAGATACGCAGTATTTT.

The CDR3 protein is CASSQRTPGQEYGYTF. The CDR3 DNA reads as TGTGCCAGCAGCCAGCGAACCCCGGGACAGGAGTATGGCTACACCTTC. The chain joins TRBV14 to TRBJ1-2; 8 nucleotides agree with TRBD1. Unmatched junction bases numbered 11, after V lost 3 bases and J lost 5 bases. This CDR3 is 16 amino acids long. Germline V gene sequence: CDR1 SGHDN, CDR2 FVKESK.

The CDR3 is CASSRRLISSTDTQYF. DNA of the CDR3: TGCGCCAGCAGCAGAAGACTCATATCAAGCACAGATACGCAGTATTTT. The chain is built from TRBV5-1 and TRBJ2-3; D unclear. V lost 4 bases, J lost 0 bases, and 15 bases lay in between. Germline values: CDR1 SGHRS, CDR2 YFSETQ. The CDR3 extends over 16 amino acids. Full variable domain (rest looked up from reference TRBV5-1 and TRBJ2-3): KAGVTQTPRYLIKTRGQQVTLSCSPISGHRSVSWYQQTPGQGLQFLFEYFSETQRNKGNFPGRFSGRQFSNSRSEMNVSTLELGDSALYLCASSRRLISSTDTQYFGPGTRLTVL.

The chain is built from TRBV7-8 and TRBJ2-3, with 8 bases matching TRBD1. Trimming removed 5 bases from V and 1 base from J; junction bases left unmatched: 5. Germline V lookup: CDR1 SGHVS, CDR2 FQNEAQ. CDR3 size: 15 residues. CDR3 sequence (DNA): TGTGCCAGCAGCAAACAGGGGGTGGGCACAGATACGCAGTATTTT. Amino acid sequence: CASSKQGVGTDTQYF.

J is TRBJ1-3 and V is TRBV18; a possible D gene is TRBD1 (6 bases). V dropped 6 bases and J dropped 1 base, with 13 bases sitting between them. Germline V gene lookup returns CDR1 KGHSH and CDR2 LQKENI. The CDR3 loop spans 15 amino acids. CDR3 DNA sequence: TGTGCCAGCTCGCCCTACAGGGAATCTGGAAACACCATATATTTT. The encoded protein is CASSPYRESGNTIYF.

The V call is TRBV7-2, the J call TRBJ2-1; 7 nucleotides match TRBD2. The CDR3 is made up of 17 amino acids. Unmatched junction bases numbered 10, after V lost 3 bases and J lost 2 bases. Germline loops: CDR1 SGHTA, CDR2 FQGNSA. CDR3 bases: TGTGCCAGCAGCTTCCGGGTTGGCGGGAGCACCTACAATGAGCAGTTCTTC. It translates to CASSFRVGGSTYNEQFF.

Concerning this clone: Other nucleotide sequences in the sample specify the same CDR3. The chain couples TRBV7-3 to TRBJ2-2; D is perhaps TRBD2 (5 bases). The V and J ends lost 2 bases and 5 bases respectively, with 15 bases between them. Germline CDR1 is SGHTA and CDR2 is FQGTGA. The length of the CDR3 is 16 residues. The CDR3 DNA sequence: TGTGCCAGCAGCTTATTCACCGCGGGCTTGACCGGGGAGCTGTTTTTT. Its protein product is CASSLFTAGLTGELFF.

The V gene is TRBV19, the J gene TRBJ1-4, with 7 bases matching TRBD1. The CDR3 length is 11 residues. Trimming at V came to 7 bases and at J to 8 bases, leaving 1 base not matched to a gene. Per the germline V gene, CDR1 is LNHDA and CDR2 is SQIVND (reference sequence). CDR3 region: CASMDREKLFF. As DNA, the CDR3 is TGTGCCAGTATGGACAGGGAAAAACTGTTTTTT.

The CDR3 reads CASSFSPGLAFYEQYF. The CDR3 region has the DNA TGTGCCAGCAGCTTTTCGCCGGGACTAGCGTTCTACGAGCAGTACTTC. The chain couples TRBV7-2 to TRBJ2-5, with 10 bases aligning to TRBD2. The J call could be wrong; TRBJ2-7 is a better fit for the DNA end. The CDR3 loop spans 16 amino acids. Germline V CDR1 and CDR2: SGHTA, FQGNSA.

The rearrangement joins TRBV28 to TRBJ1-2; 7 nucleotides line up with TRBD1. The trim removed 5 bases at V and 4 bases at J, leaving 10 bases unmatched. CDR3 length: 15 residues. CDR1 and CDR2 from the germline V gene are MDHEN and SYDVKM. Here the CDR3 DNA reads TGTGCCAGCAGTCCGCGACAGGGCTTTGGCTATGGCTACACCTTC. It encodes CASSPRQGFGYGYTF.

The rearrangement links TRBV7-2 to TRBJ2-3; 8 nucleotides line up with TRBD2. J was trimmed by 4 bases and V by 5 bases; bases with no gene match: 8. The CDR3 length is 15 residues. From germline, CDR1 is SGHTA and CDR2 FQGNSA. The CDR3 is CASSRGGGRADTQYF. CDR3 nucleotides: TGTGCCAGCAGCCGCGGCGGGGGGCGGGCAGATACGCAGTATTTT.

The rearrangement joins TRBV7-9 to TRBJ1-5, with a possible D match to TRBD1 (5 bases). Deletions cut 3 bases from V and 7 bases from J, with 13 bases between. There are 14 residues in the CDR3. CDR1 is SEHNR and CDR2 is FQNEAQ in the germline V gene (reference sequence). Here the CDR3 DNA reads TGTGCCAGCAGCTTCTCGGGGGAGGACCAGCCCCAGCATTTT. This encodes CASSFSGEDQPQHF.

The chain recombines TRBV30 with TRBJ2-1; perhaps TRBD2 as D (6 bases). The CDR3 extends over 16 amino acids. Germline CDR1 and CDR2: GTSNPN and SVGIG (reference sequence). V shed 2 bases and J shed 4 bases, with 18 bases lying between them. CDR3 DNA: TGTGCCTGGAGTCCTCCTTCGGGGGTGGGGTACAATGAGCAGTTCTTC. As protein: CAWSPPSGVGYNEQFF.